The clone carrying this T cell receptor beta chain was seen a handful of times. This CDR3 contains 12 residues. Trimming shortened V by 0 bases and J by 3 bases, and 4 bases separated the two germline ends. Germline V gives CDR1 SGDLS, CDR2 YYNGEE. The sample originates from a study of blood T cell repertoires in COVID-19. At the level of the study: Collection of acute and convalescent COVID-19 samples took place in the United States, Italy and Spain. From T cells, B-cell-depleted T cells, or PBMCs came the material, which was cDNA or gDNA.

In the original processing: By means of reference gene primer amplification, nucleated cell counts were estimated. Measured with immunoSEQ multiplex PCR; TCRdb has only the in-frame clones, and not every one. Clone size and V and J calls were adopted from that table, with D and trimming inferred from the DNA. In the table there are 150,000 to 200,000 clones, 88% of which are singletons. Sequences were obtained from peripheral blood. The sequence came from a man aged 40-49 years with active or convalescent COVID-19. The rearrangement joins TRBV9 to TRBJ2-7, with D hard to call. The CDR3 spells CASSVDGYEQYF. Written as DNA, the CDR3 is TGTGCCAGCAGCGTAGACGGCTACGAGCAGTACTTC.